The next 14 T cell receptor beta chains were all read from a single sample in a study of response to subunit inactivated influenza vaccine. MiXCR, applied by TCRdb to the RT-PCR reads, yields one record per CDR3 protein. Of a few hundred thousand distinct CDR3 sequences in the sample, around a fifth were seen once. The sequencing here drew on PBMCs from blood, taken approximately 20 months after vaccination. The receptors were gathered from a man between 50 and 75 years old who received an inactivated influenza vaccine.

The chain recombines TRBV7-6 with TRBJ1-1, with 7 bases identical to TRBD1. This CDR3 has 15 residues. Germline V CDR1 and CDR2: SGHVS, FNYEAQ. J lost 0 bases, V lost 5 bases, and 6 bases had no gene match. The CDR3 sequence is CASSKGQSMNTEAFF. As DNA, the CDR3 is TGTGCCAGCAGCAAGGGACAGAGCATGAACACTGAAGCTTTCTTT.

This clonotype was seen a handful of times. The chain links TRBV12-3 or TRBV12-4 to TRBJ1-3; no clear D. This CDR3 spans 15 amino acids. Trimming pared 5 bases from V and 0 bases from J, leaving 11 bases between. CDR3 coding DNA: TGTGCCAGCAGTCCGGCTGGGAGCTCTGGAAACACCATATATTTT. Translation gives CASSPAGSSGNTIYF.

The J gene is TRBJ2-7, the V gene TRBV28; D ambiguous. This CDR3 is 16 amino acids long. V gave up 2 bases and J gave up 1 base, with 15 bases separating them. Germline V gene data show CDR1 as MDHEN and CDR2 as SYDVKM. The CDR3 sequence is CASSLRGLHYSYEQYF. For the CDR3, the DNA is TGTGCCAGCAGTTTAAGAGGCTTACACTATTCCTACGAGCAGTACTTC.

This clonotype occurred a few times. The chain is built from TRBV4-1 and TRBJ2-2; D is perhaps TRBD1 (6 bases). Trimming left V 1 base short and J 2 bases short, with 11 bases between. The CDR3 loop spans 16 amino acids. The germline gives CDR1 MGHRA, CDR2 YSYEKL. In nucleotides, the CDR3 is TGCGCCAGCAGCCAAGGCACAGGGAGTAACACCGGGGAGCTGTTTTTT. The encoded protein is CASSQGTGSNTGELFF.

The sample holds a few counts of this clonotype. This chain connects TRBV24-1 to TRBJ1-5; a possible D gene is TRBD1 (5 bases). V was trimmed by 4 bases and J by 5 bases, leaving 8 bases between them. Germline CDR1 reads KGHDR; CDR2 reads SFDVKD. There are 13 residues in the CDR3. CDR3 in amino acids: CATSDRTYQPQHF. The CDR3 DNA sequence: TGTGCCACCAGTGACCGGACATATCAGCCCCAGCATTTT.

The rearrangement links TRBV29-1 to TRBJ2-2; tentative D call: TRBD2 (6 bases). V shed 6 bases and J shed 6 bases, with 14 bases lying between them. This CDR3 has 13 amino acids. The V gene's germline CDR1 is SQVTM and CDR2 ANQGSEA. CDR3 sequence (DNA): TGCAGCGTCGCGGGACTCGGCGCCGGGGAGCTGTTTTTT. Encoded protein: CSVAGLGAGELFF.

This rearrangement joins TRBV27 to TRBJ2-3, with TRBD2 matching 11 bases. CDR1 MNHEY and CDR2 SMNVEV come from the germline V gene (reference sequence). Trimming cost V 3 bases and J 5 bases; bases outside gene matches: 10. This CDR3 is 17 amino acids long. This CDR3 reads CASSFVGIAGGKDTQYF. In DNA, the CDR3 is TGTGCCAGCAGTTTCGTTGGGATAGCGGGGGGGAAAGATACGCAGTATTTT.

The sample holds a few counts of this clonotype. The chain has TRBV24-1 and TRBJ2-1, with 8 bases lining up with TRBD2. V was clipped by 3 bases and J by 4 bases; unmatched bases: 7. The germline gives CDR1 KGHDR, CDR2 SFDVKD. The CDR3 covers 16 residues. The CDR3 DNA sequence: TGTGCCACCAGTGATATGACTAGCGAGTGGTACAATGAGCAGTTCTTC. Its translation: CATSDMTSEWYNEQFF.

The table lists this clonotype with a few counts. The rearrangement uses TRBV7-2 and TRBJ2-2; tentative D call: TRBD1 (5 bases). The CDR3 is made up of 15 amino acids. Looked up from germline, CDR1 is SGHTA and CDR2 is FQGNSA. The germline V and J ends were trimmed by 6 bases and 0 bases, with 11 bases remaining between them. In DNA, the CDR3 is TGTGCCAGCAGGGCCGACAGAGCGAACACCGGGGAGCTGTTTTTT. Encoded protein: CASRADRANTGELFF.

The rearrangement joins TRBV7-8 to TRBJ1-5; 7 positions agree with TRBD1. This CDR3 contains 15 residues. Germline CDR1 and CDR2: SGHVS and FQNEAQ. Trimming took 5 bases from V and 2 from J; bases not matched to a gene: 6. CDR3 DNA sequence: TGTGCCAGCAGCACTTCCGACAGGGGCAATCAGCCCCAGCATTTT. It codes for CASSTSDRGNQPQHF.

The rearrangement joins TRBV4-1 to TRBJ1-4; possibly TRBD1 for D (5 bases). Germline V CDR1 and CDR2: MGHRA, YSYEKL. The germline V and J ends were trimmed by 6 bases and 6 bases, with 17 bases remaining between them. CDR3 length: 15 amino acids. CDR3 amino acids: CASRDFRVEDEKLFF. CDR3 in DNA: TGCGCCAGCAGGGATTTCAGGGTAGAAGATGAAAAACTGTTTTTT.

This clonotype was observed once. The DNA of the CDR3 is TGCGCCAGCAGCTTGTCGGGTAGGGGAGAAAAACTGTTTTTT. This gives the protein CASSLSGRGEKLFF. V usage is TRBV5-1 and J usage is TRBJ1-4; D possibly corresponds to TRBD1 (5 bases). This CDR3 contains 14 residues. From germline, CDR1 is SGHRS and CDR2 YFSETQ. Trimming stripped 1 base from V and 8 bases from J, with 12 bases between.

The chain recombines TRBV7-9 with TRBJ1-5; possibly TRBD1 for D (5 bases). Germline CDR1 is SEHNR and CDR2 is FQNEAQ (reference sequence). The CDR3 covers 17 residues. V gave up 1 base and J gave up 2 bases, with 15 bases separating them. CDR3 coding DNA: TGTGCCAGCAGCTTAGACTATGGGGCCTTTGGCAATCAGCCCCAGCATTTT. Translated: CASSLDYGAFGNQPQHF.

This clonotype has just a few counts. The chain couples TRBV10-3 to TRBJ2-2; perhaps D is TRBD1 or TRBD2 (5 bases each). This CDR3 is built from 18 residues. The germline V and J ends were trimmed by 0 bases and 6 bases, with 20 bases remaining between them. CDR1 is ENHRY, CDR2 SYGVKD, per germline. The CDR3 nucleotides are TGTGCCATCAGTGAGTCGAATCGACAGCGAACTAGGGCCGGGGAGCTGTTTTTT. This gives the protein CAISESNRQRTRAGELFF.